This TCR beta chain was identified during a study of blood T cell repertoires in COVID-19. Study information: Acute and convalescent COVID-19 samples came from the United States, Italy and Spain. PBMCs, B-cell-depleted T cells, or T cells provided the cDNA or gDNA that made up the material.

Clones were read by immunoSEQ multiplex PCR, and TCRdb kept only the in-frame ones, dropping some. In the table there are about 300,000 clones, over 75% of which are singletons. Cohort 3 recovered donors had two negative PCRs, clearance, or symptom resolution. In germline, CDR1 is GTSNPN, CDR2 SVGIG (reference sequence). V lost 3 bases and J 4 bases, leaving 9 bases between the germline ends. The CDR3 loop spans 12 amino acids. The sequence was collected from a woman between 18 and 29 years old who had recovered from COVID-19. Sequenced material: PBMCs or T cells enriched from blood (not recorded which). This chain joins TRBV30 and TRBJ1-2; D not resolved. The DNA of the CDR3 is TGTGCCTGGAGACAGCCTTCCTATGGCTACACCTTC. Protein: CAWRQPSYGYTF.